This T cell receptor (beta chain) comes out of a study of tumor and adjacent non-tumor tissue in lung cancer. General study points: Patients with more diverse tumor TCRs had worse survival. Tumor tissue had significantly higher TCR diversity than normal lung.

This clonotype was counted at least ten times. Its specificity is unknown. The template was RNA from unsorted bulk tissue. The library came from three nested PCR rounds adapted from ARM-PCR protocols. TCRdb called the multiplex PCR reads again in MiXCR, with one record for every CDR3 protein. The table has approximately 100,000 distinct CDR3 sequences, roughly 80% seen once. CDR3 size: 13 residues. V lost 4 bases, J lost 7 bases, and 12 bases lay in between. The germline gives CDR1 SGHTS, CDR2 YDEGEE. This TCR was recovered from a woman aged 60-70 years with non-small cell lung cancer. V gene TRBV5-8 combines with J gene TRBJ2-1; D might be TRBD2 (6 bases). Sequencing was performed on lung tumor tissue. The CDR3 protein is CASSVVSGNEQFF. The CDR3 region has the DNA TGTGCCAGCAGCGTCGTGAGCGGGAATGAGCAGTTCTTC.